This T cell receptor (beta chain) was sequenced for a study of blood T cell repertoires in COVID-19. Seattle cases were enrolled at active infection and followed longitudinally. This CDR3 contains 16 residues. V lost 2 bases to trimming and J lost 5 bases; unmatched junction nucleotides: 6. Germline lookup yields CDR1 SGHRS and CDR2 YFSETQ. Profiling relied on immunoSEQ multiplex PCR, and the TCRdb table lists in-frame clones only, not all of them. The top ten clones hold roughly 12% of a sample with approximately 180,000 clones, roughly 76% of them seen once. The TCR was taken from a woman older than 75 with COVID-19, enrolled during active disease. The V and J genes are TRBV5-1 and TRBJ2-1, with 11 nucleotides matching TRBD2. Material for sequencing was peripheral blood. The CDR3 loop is CASSFSTSGNHNEQFF. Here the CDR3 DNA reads TGCGCCAGCAGCTTTTCGACTAGCGGGAATCACAATGAGCAGTTCTTC.